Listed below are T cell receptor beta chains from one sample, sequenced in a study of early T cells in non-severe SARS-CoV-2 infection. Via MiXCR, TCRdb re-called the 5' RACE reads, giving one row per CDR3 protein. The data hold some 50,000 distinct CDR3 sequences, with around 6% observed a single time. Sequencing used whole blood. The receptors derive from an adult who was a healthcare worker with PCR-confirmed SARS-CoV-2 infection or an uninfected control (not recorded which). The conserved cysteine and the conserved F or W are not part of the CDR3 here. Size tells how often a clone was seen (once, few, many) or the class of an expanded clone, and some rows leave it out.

ASSLAVFGTSGSYTGEPF	TRBJ2-2	TRBV5-1	few
ASRKYYEQY	TRBJ2-7	TRBV6-5	.
ASRGSGTGLSGYT	TRBJ1-2	TRBV12-3/TRBV12-4	many
ASSQKETQY	TRBJ2-5	TRBV18	many
ASSARTIEETQY	TRBJ2-5	TRBV3-1	few
ASSDNGQGNQETQY	TRBJ2-5	TRBV6-4	many
SARADRGRGRKNTIY	TRBJ1-3	TRBV20-1	many
ASTRTGGGMGTGELF	TRBJ2-2	TRBV14	many
ASSDSPMNTEAF	TRBJ1-1	TRBV2	many
ATSDPGQGQNTGELF	TRBJ2-2	TRBV24-1	many
ASANSGRQYEQY	TRBJ2-7	TRBV12-5	many
ASSLTGGEGGYT	TRBJ1-2	TRBV4-1	many
SASHPKTGVSTEAF	TRBJ1-1	TRBV20-1	many
SARFRDRDPGELF	TRBJ2-2	TRBV20-1	many
ASSYGPSGRDEQF	TRBJ2-1	TRBV6-5	few